The 31 T cell receptor beta chains given below trace back to one sample, sequenced in a study of lung T cells in sarcoidosis with Löfgren's syndrome. Each CDR3 protein is one row after TCRdb ran MiXCR on the reads. The repertoire holds 55,000 to 80,000 distinct CDR3 sequences, with around 20% as singletons. The source material was CD4+ T cells from PBMCs. The source is a human donor with sarcoidosis (Löfgren's syndrome or another form), or a control subject (not recorded which).

This clonotype is judged medium-sized (0.01 to 0.1%). CDR3 bases: TGTGCCAGCAGTTACTCACGACAGGGGGTCTACAATGAGCAGTTCTTC. The encoded protein is CASSYSRQGVYNEQFF. J is TRBJ2-1 and V is TRBV6-6; TRBD1 matches at 9 bases. In germline, CDR1 is MNHNY, CDR2 SVGAGI (reference sequence). This CDR3 contains 16 residues. The V segment lost 0 bases and the J segment 3 bases; nucleotides outside the gene matches: 3.

This clonotype has only a few counts. The CDR3 protein is CASSPPGGWETQYF. The CDR3 region has the DNA TGTGCCAGCAGCCCCCCCGGTGGATGGGAGACCCAGTACTTC. V usage is TRBV7-2 and J usage is TRBJ2-5; D not resolved. CDR1 and CDR2 (germline): SGHTA, FQGNSA. The CDR3 has 14 residues. V shed 5 bases and J shed 5 bases, with 15 bases lying between them.

The chain links TRBV29-1 to TRBJ2-2, with 8 bases aligning to TRBD2. J lost 5 bases, V lost 5 bases, and 4 bases had no gene match. Germline CDR1 reads SQVTM; CDR2 reads ANQGSEA. The CDR3 is made up of 13 amino acids. The DNA of the CDR3 is TGCAGCGTTCTGCGGGGGGATACCGGGGAGCTGTTTTTT. This codes for CSVLRGDTGELFF.

On this clonotype itself: This may be a read error: a much more frequent sequence differs by one nucleotide. CDR3 in amino acids: CASSFGRHQETQNF. The CDR3 bases are TGTGCCAGCAGCTTCGGGCGACACCAAGAGACCCAGAACTTC. The rearrangement uses TRBV11-2 and TRBJ2-5; D is unresolved. This CDR3 spans 14 amino acids. Germline V gives CDR1 SGHAT, CDR2 FQNNGV.

J is TRBJ2-7 and V is TRBV19; 7 positions match TRBD1. The CDR3 runs to 15 residues. With V trimmed by 1 base and J by 4 bases, 7 bases remained unmatched. Germline values: CDR1 LNHDA, CDR2 SQIVND (reference sequence). The CDR3 protein is CASSIAGVTGYEQYF. DNA of the CDR3: TGTGCCAGTAGTATAGCTGGTGTGACAGGGTACGAGCAGTACTTC.

Note on this clonotype: A read error is possible here, since a much larger clone lies one base away. The genes are TRBV20-1 and TRBJ2-7; 12 bases fit TRBD2. Germline loops: CDR1 DFQATT, CDR2 SNEGSKA (reference sequence). The CDR3 covers 12 residues. CDR3 residues: CSSSGGAYEQYV. The CDR3 coding sequence is TGCAGTTCTAGCGGGGGGGCTTACGAGCAGTACGTC.

Many counts were recorded for this clonotype. This may arise from a read error, as a much more abundant clone is one base away. The chain couples TRBV28 to TRBJ2-3, with D uncertain. The CDR3 is 11 amino acids. Trimming stripped 3 bases from V and 4 bases from J, with 2 bases between. Germline values: CDR1 MDHEN, CDR2 SYDVKM. Here the CDR3 reads CASSLADTQYF. CDR3 nucleotides: TGTGCCAGCAGTTTGGCAGATACGCAGTATTTT.

This chain links TRBV3-1 with TRBJ1-1; a weak D match, TRBD1 (5 bases). The V gene's germline CDR1 is LGHDT and CDR2 YNNKEL (reference sequence). This CDR3 contains 14 residues. The ends were cut back, 1 base at V and 6 bases at J, with 12 bases in the middle. CDR3 in amino acids: CASSQGNKGPEAFF. CDR3 DNA: TGTGCCAGCAGCCAAGGGAACAAGGGGCCTGAAGCTTTCTTT.

The chain joins TRBV20-1 to TRBJ2-5; no definite D call. Trimming took off 1 base at V and 5 bases at J, with 14 bases between the two ends. The CDR3 runs to 14 residues. Germline V lookup: CDR1 DFQATT, CDR2 SNEGSKA (reference sequence). CDR3 nucleotides: TGCAGTGCTAGAGTTCGGCCCCTAAGTGAGACCCAGTACTTC. This translates into CSARVRPLSETQYF.

This clonotype was counted many times. The chain carries TRBV27 and TRBJ2-3, with TRBD2 matching over 9 bases. The CDR3 runs 15 residues. After removal of 6 bases from V and 1 base from J, the junction contained 5 bases not matched to a gene. Germline loops: CDR1 MNHEY, CDR2 SMNVEV (reference sequence). The CDR3 spells CASRETSGGTDTQYF. The DNA of the CDR3 is TGTGCCAGCAGAGAGACTAGCGGCGGCACAGATACGCAGTATTTT.

This clonotype appeared many times. V is TRBV7-2 and J is TRBJ2-3; D is unclear. The CDR3 consists of 13 residues. The germline CDR1 and CDR2 sequences are SGHTA and FQGNSA. V was clipped by 3 bases and J by 3 bases, with 7 bases between them. The CDR3 region is CASSFDRTDTQYF. In nucleotides, the CDR3 is TGTGCCAGCAGCTTCGACCGGACAGATACGCAGTATTTT.

In its sample, this clonotype was seen a few times. This sequence joins TRBV12-3 or TRBV12-4 and TRBJ2-3, with D hard to call. The V and J ends lost 2 bases and 0 bases respectively, with 9 bases between them. The CDR3 runs 15 residues. This CDR3 is CASSLHSESTDTQYF. CDR3 in DNA: TGTGCCAGCAGTTTACACAGCGAAAGCACAGATACGCAGTATTTT.

This clonotype has ten or more counts. The chain links TRBV2 to TRBJ2-5; the D gene is possibly TRBD1 (6 bases). The V and J ends lost 5 bases and 4 bases respectively, with 11 bases between them. Germline V gene data show CDR1 as SNHLY and CDR2 as FYNNEI. This CDR3 is built from 13 residues. The CDR3 nucleotides read TGTGCCAGCAGTAATACAGGGTTAGAGACCCAGTACTTC. Encoded protein: CASSNTGLETQYF.

The genes are TRBV7-2 and TRBJ2-3; D is uncertain. The CDR3 has 12 residues. V was pared by 1 base and J by 9 bases, with 8 bases between. Germline V lookup: CDR1 SGHTA, CDR2 FQGNSA. The CDR3 DNA reads as TGTGCCAGCAGCTTAGTTGACGGCACGCAGTATTTT. This codes for CASSLVDGTQYF. Together with reference TRBV7-2 and TRBJ2-3, the CDR3 gives the full variable domain: GAGVSQSPSNKVTEKGKDVELRCDPISGHTALYWYRQSLGQGLEFLIYFQGNSAPDKSGLPSDRFSAERTGGSVSTLTIQRTQQEDSAVYLCASSLVDGTQYFGPGTRLTVL.

There are many counts of this clonotype. This rearrangement joins TRBV27 to TRBJ1-6, with D maybe TRBD1 (5 bases). Per germline, CDR1 MNHEY and CDR2 SMNVEV (reference sequence). This CDR3 has 16 residues. V dropped 2 bases and J dropped 5 bases, with 13 bases sitting between them. The CDR3 DNA follows: TGTGCCAGCAGTTTACTCCGAGGGGACGATAATTCACCCCTCCACTTT. Translation: CASSLLRGDDNSPLHF.

The sample holds a few counts of this clonotype. This chain uses TRBV5-4 with TRBJ2-7, with D possibly matching TRBD1 (7 bases). The V end lost 3 bases, the J end lost 7 bases, and 14 bases lay between the germline ends. Germline CDR1 and CDR2: SGHNT and YYREEE (reference sequence). The length of the CDR3 is 13 residues. The CDR3 bases are TGTGCCAGCAGCTCCGAACAGGGGAGGGAGCAGTACTTC. It encodes CASSSEQGREQYF.

In this sample, this clonotype turned up many times. The V gene is TRBV27, the J gene TRBJ2-1; 9 bases are a match to TRBD2. The CDR3 sequence is 14 residues long. The V and J ends lost 3 bases and 6 bases, in that order; junction bases with no gene match: 3. Germline V gene sequence: CDR1 MNHEY, CDR2 SMNVEV (reference sequence). Written as DNA, the CDR3 is TGTGCCAGCAGTTTTAGCGGGAGTCGCAATGAGCAGTTCTTC. Its translation is CASSFSGSRNEQFF.

This clonotype was picked up a small number of times. This sequence joins TRBV5-1 and TRBJ1-3; D gene uncertain. This CDR3 contains 16 residues. V was clipped by 0 bases and J by 4 bases, with 14 bases between them. Germline V gives CDR1 SGHRS, CDR2 YFSETQ. CDR3 residues: CASSLEGRGTGNTIYF. The CDR3 DNA follows: TGCGCCAGCAGCTTGGAAGGGCGGGGAACAGGAAACACCATATATTTT. Complete variable domain (other parts from reference TRBV5-1 and TRBJ1-3): KAGVTQTPRYLIKTRGQQVTLSCSPISGHRSVSWYQQTPGQGLQFLFEYFSETQRNKGNFPGRFSGRQFSNSRSEMNVSTLELGDSALYLCASSLEGRGTGNTIYFGEGSWLTVV.

Worth noting for this clonotype: One junction end does not reproduce the germline sequence, and a read error may be involved. The rearrangement joins TRBV29-1 to TRBJ2-3; 8 bases fit TRBD1. This CDR3 is 14 amino acids long. Germline V gives CDR1 SQVTM, CDR2 ANQGSEA. The chain's CDR3 is CSVVGTGLTDAQYF. CDR3 sequence (DNA): TGCAGCGTTGTAGGGACAGGCTTAACAGATGCGCAGTATTTT.

Points on this clonotype: Relative to the germline gene, one junction end is altered; a read error may explain this. V gene TRBV6-5 combines with J gene TRBJ1-3; D ambiguous. CDR1 is MNHEY, CDR2 SVGAGI, per germline. The CDR3 loop spans 13 amino acids. CDR3: CASRDSSGSTIYF. The CDR3 DNA reads as TGTGCCAGCAGAGATAGCTCTGGAAGCACCATATATTTT.

The table lists this clonotype with a few counts. The genes are TRBV11-2 and TRBJ2-1, with D uncertain. Looked up from germline, CDR1 is SGHAT and CDR2 is FQNNGV. Trimming removed 6 bases at V and 12 bases at J, with 18 bases between. This CDR3 spans 13 amino acids. For the CDR3, the DNA is TGTGCCAGCAGAAGCACTCTACGTCTAGGGCAGTTCTTC. Translated: CASRSTLRLGQFF.

This clonotype turned up a few times. The chain joins TRBV2 to TRBJ2-7; D is unclear. The CDR3 spans 12 residues. CDR1 is SNHLY, CDR2 FYNNEI, per germline. Trimming cost V 3 bases and J 2 bases, with 5 bases left between them. The CDR3 is CASSDRPYEQYF. CDR3 in DNA: TGTGCCAGCAGTGACAGACCCTACGAGCAGTACTTC.

About this clonotype itself: The junction departs from germline at one end; a sequencing error may be responsible. The genes are TRBV2 and TRBJ1-2; 9 bases line up with TRBD1. Per germline, CDR1 SNHLY and CDR2 FYNNEI. CDR3 size: 15 residues. CDR3: CASSTNPGQGGGCTF. The CDR3 DNA reads TGTGCCAGCAGCACTAACCCGGGACAGGGTGGGGGCTGCACCTTC.

This clonotype was detected many times. V and J are TRBV15 and TRBJ2-5; the match to TRBD2 covers 8 bases. Losses at the gene ends were 1 base for V and 0 bases for J; bases not matched to a gene: 4. The germline gives CDR1 LNHNV, CDR2 YYDKDF (reference sequence). CDR3 length equals 16 residues. The CDR3 loop is CATSRVLAGYQETQYF. The CDR3, as DNA: TGTGCCACCAGCAGAGTTCTAGCGGGCTACCAAGAGACCCAGTACTTC.

This clonotype occurred many times. The rearrangement uses TRBV25-1 and TRBJ2-6, with D uncertain. The CDR3 runs to 13 residues. Germline CDR1 is MGHDK and CDR2 is SYGVNS. Trimming removed 9 bases from V and 4 bases from J, with 10 bases in between. For the CDR3, the DNA is TGTGCCAGTATACAGAGCGGGGCCAACGTCCTGACTTTC. It specifies CASIQSGANVLTF.

This clonotype was seen at least ten times. This chain connects TRBV28 to TRBJ1-5; TRBD1 is a possible D gene (6 bases). The germline gives CDR1 MDHEN, CDR2 SYDVKM. V lost 3 bases and J lost 2, with 11 bases in between. The CDR3 consists of 15 residues. CDR3 in amino acids: CASSFDRTGNQPQHF. For the CDR3, the DNA is TGTGCCAGCAGTTTCGACAGGACGGGCAATCAGCCCCAGCATTTT. Looking up the rest from reference TRBV28 and TRBJ1-5 gives the full variable domain: DVKVTQSSRYLVKRTGEKVFLECVQDMDHENMFWYRQDPGLGLRLIYFSYDVKMKEKGDIPEGYSVSREKKERFSLILESASTNQTSMYLCASSFDRTGNQPQHFGDGTRLSIL.

There are many counts of this clonotype. The V call is TRBV27, the J call TRBJ2-3; D may be TRBD1 (6 bases). CDR3 length equals 16 residues. Germline V lookup: CDR1 MNHEY, CDR2 SMNVEV (reference sequence). Trimming cost V 4 bases and J 0 bases, with 14 bases left between them. The CDR3 here is CASSSTGAPSTDTQYF. CDR3 nucleotide sequence: TGTGCCAGCAGTTCGACAGGCGCGCCTAGCACAGATACGCAGTATTTT.

This clonotype was detected many times. The chain has TRBV29-1 and TRBJ2-3, with no clear D. Per the germline V gene, CDR1 is SQVTM and CDR2 is ANQGSEA. The V end was cut by 6 bases, the J end by 4 bases, with 11 bases between. This CDR3 contains 12 residues. CDR3 protein: CSVDLGADTQYF. The CDR3 nucleotides read TGCAGCGTGGACCTAGGTGCAGATACGCAGTATTTT.

This clonotype came up a few times. CDR3 in DNA: TGCAGCGTTGGACATACAGGTGATTTCGCTGAAGCTTTCTTT. It specifies CSVGHTGDFAEAFF. The chain is built from TRBV29-1 and TRBJ1-1; TRBD1 is a possible D gene (5 bases). This CDR3 region has 14 residues. Per the germline V gene, CDR1 is SQVTM and CDR2 is ANQGSEA. V lost 4 bases to trimming and J lost 6 bases, with 18 bases between them.

In the case of this clonotype: This may come from a read error, since a much larger clone is one base off. This chain links TRBV6-1 with TRBJ2-7; TRBD1 agrees at 9 bases. The CDR3 covers 19 residues. Germline V lookup: CDR1 MNHNS, CDR2 SASEGT. CDR3 residues: CTSSTWTGAHGTSSYEQYF. In DNA, the CDR3 is TGTACCAGCAGCACCTGGACAGGGGCTCATGGAACGAGCTCCTACGAGCAGTACTTC.

This clonotype has a count of ten or more. The rearrangement joins TRBV14 to TRBJ1-2, with D possibly being TRBD1 (6 bases). This CDR3 has 15 residues. Germline lookup yields CDR1 SGHDN and CDR2 FVKESK. V shed 1 base and J shed 0 bases, with 9 bases lying between them. This CDR3 is CASSQGTASNYGYTF. CDR3 in DNA: TGTGCCAGCAGCCAAGGGACAGCCTCTAACTATGGCTACACCTTC.